This T cell receptor (beta chain) was sequenced in a study of cytomegalovirus exposure and HLA in healthy donors. In regard to this clone: Its matching antigen is unknown.

Primers for the PCR totalled 60 Vbeta and 13 Jbeta. Sequenced by immunoSEQ multiplex PCR; TCRdb stores in-frame clones only, minus some. Here the sample table reports around 150,000 clones. Study results and caveats: Data from an earlier analysis indicated that most TCR beta V segments were productive either about 87% or about 30% of the time.

There are 13 residues in the CDR3. V was pared by 2 bases and J by 5 bases, with 10 bases between. The germline gives CDR1 SGHRS, CDR2 YFSETQ. The V gene is TRBV5-1, the J gene TRBJ1-1; no clear D gene. This sequence was found in a man aged 30-40 years in good health and CMV-seronegative. The sample taken for sequencing was PBMCs. The CDR3 reads CASSLGGTTEAFF. The CDR3 DNA follows: TGCGCCAGCAGCTTAGGCGGTACTACTGAAGCTTTCTTT.